The 30 T cell receptor beta chains below come from one sample, sequenced in a study of shared clonotypes between healthy human individuals. Clones were sequenced by immunoSEQ multiplex PCR, and TCRdb holds only the in-frame ones, with some missing. The sample has under 650,000 clones; 90% to 97% are singletons. Specimen: naive CD4+ T cells sorted from blood. Regarding subset: CD45RA+ positively selected. These receptor sequences come from a woman in her twenties or thirties in good health.

V and J are TRBV28 and TRBJ2-7; 7 bases match TRBD2. Germline V CDR1 and CDR2: MDHEN, SYDVKM. V trimming: 5 bases; J trimming: 2 bases; junction bases outside the gene matches: 18. There are 18 residues in the CDR3. The CDR3 region is CASSLWGGTGSKTYEQYF. The CDR3, as DNA: TGTGCCAGCAGTCTTTGGGGGGGTACAGGATCCAAAACCTACGAGCAGTACTTC.

A word on this clone: Other DNA sequences of this sample code for an identical CDR3. This CDR3 reads CASSLDRPYEQYF. In DNA, the CDR3 is TGCGCCAGCAGCCTAGACAGGCCCTACGAGCAGTACTTC. The chain has TRBV5-1 and TRBJ2-7; D perhaps matches TRBD1 (6 bases). Germline V CDR1 and CDR2: SGHRS, YFSETQ. The CDR3 is made up of 13 amino acids. V dropped 4 bases and J dropped 2 bases, with 10 bases sitting between them.

The chain links TRBV7-8 to TRBJ2-6; no definite D call. Trimming removed 5 bases at V and 0 bases at J, with 11 bases between. Germline values: CDR1 SGHVS, CDR2 FQNEAQ. This CDR3 region has 16 residues. CDR3 sequence: CASSPNIRSGANVLTF. The CDR3 bases are TGTGCCAGCAGCCCAAACATACGCTCTGGGGCCAACGTCCTGACTTTC.

The chain couples TRBV15 to TRBJ1-4; D uncertain. The V gene lost 2 bases and the J gene lost 8 bases, with 18 bases spanning the gap. There are 16 residues in the CDR3. Germline CDR1 and CDR2: LNHNV and YYDKDF (reference sequence). This chain's CDR3 is CATSRQKGLRGEKLFF. The CDR3 coding sequence is TGTGCCACCAGCAGACAAAAGGGCTTACGGGGAGAAAAACTGTTTTTT.

The J gene is TRBJ2-1, the V gene TRBV27; tentative D call: TRBD2 (5 bases). The germline CDR1 and CDR2 sequences are MNHEY and SMNVEV (reference sequence). Trimming cost V 3 bases and J 7 bases, with 10 bases left between them. The CDR3 totals 13 residues. CDR3 nucleotides: TGTGCCAGCAGTTTGATCCTAGCTAATGAGCAGTTCTTC. Its protein is CASSLILANEQFF.

Worth noting for this clone: Other DNA sequences in the same sample also yield this CDR3. V usage is TRBV6-5 and J usage is TRBJ2-7, with TRBD1 matching 10 bases. J lost 1 base, V lost 6 bases, and 0 bases had no gene match. The CDR3 contains 13 residues. Germline CDR1 MNHEY, CDR2 SVGAGI. The CDR3: CASRGQGSYEQYF. CDR3 nucleotide sequence: TGTGCCAGCAGGGGACAGGGGTCCTACGAGCAGTACTTC.

As for this clone: The junction departs from the called germline gene at one end, perhaps through a read error. This chain links TRBV2 with TRBJ1-2; TRBD1 aligns across 7 bases. From germline, CDR1 is SNHLY and CDR2 FYNNEI. This CDR3 has 14 amino acids. The CDR3 is CASSEAWTGPSHLF. CDR3 in DNA: TGTGCCAGCAGTGAAGCGTGGACAGGCCCTTCCCATCTTTTC.

The gene calls are TRBV11-2 and TRBJ2-3; D perhaps matches TRBD2 (5 bases). The CDR3 sequence is 17 residues long. The germline gives CDR1 SGHAT, CDR2 FQNNGV. V lost 5 bases and J 1 base, leaving 19 bases between the germline ends. The CDR3 spells CASSPGRLNGGTDTQYF. Here the CDR3 DNA reads TGTGCCAGCAGCCCGGGCCGACTTAACGGGGGCACAGATACGCAGTATTTT.

The chain has TRBV5-1 and TRBJ2-3; 10 bases fit TRBD2. The CDR3 spans 17 residues. The germline CDR1 and CDR2 sequences are SGHRS and YFSETQ. The ends lost 5 bases at V and 4 bases at J; junction bases unmatched: 13. DNA for the CDR3: TGCGCCAGCAGTCAATTCGGCCTAGCGGGAGATCCAGATACGCAGTATTTT. Encoded protein: CASSQFGLAGDPDTQYF.

This chain joins TRBV28 and TRBJ2-5; 9 bases line up with TRBD1. The CDR3 has 14 amino acids. V lost 4 bases and J lost 11; bases outside the gene matches: 11. CDR1 and CDR2 (germline): MDHEN, SYDVKM. CDR3 DNA sequence: TGTGCCAGCAGTTCCGGACAGGGGCCTACGAAGCAGTACTTC. The encoded protein is CASSSGQGPTKQYF.

The CDR3 nucleotides read TGTGCCAGCAGAAGGACAGGACGCTACGAGCAGTACTTC. As protein: CASRRTGRYEQYF. V usage is TRBV14 and J usage is TRBJ2-7, with 7 bases aligning to TRBD1. Germline CDR1 reads SGHDN; CDR2 reads FVKESK. The CDR3 is made up of 13 amino acids. Unmatched junction bases numbered 5, after V lost 6 bases and J lost 3 bases. The full variable domain, with the rest looked up from reference TRBV14 and TRBJ2-7, is EAGVTQFPSHSVIEKGQTVTLRCDPISGHDNLYWYRRVMGKEIKFLLHFVKESKQDESGMPNNRFLAERTGGTYSTLKVQPAELEDSGVYFCASRRTGRYEQYFGPGTRLTVT.

The chain's CDR3 is CASSFQNSGDNEQFF. The DNA for the CDR3 is TGCGCCAGCAGCTTTCAAAACTCCGGCGACAATGAGCAGTTCTTC. V is TRBV5-1 and J is TRBJ2-1; D gene unclear. The CDR3 is 15 amino acids. The germline V gene encodes CDR1 SGHRS and CDR2 YFSETQ. The ends were cut back, 2 bases at V and 5 bases at J, with 14 bases in the middle.

This chain uses TRBV9 with TRBJ2-2; no definite D call. Germline-derived CDR1 and CDR2 are SGDLS and YYNGEE. The length of the CDR3 is 14 residues. Deletions cut 0 bases from V and 4 bases from J, with 7 bases between. The CDR3 DNA follows: TGTGCCAGCAGCGTAGTTAGTGGCACCGGGGAGCTGTTTTTT. As protein: CASSVVSGTGELFF.

The rearrangement uses TRBV27 and TRBJ2-7, with no clear D. The CDR3 is made up of 13 amino acids. Germline-derived CDR1 and CDR2 are MNHEY and SMNVEV (reference sequence). Trimming removed 4 bases at V and 0 bases at J, with 7 bases between. CDR3 DNA sequence: TGTGCCAGCAGTTCTCGAAGCTCCTACGAGCAGTACTTC. Protein sequence: CASSSRSSYEQYF.

The J gene is TRBJ2-2, the V gene TRBV15; TRBD2 matches 11 bases. With V trimmed by 2 bases and J by 5 bases, 1 base remained unmatched. In germline, CDR1 is LNHNV, CDR2 YYDKDF (reference sequence). The CDR3 loop spans 15 amino acids. CDR3 sequence: CATSRLAGGTGELFF. In nucleotides, the CDR3 is TGTGCCACCAGCAGACTAGCGGGAGGAACCGGGGAGCTGTTTTTT.

The chain is built from TRBV28 and TRBJ2-7; D is ambiguous. V lost 5 bases and J 2 bases, leaving 13 bases between the germline ends. The CDR3 covers 14 residues. Per the germline V gene, CDR1 is MDHEN and CDR2 is SYDVKM. CDR3 nucleotide sequence: TGTGCCAGCAGTCTCGATCAAATCGCCTACGAGCAGTACTTC. Amino acid sequence: CASSLDQIAYEQYF.

Notes on this clone: Additional DNA sequences in this sample encode the identical CDR3. The chain uses TRBV18 and TRBJ2-2; 10 nucleotides line up with TRBD1. The CDR3 is made up of 15 amino acids. The trim removed 2 bases at V and 3 bases at J, leaving 0 bases unmatched. Looked up from germline, CDR1 is KGHSH and CDR2 is LQKENI. CDR3 in amino acids: CASSPGTGDTGELFF. DNA of the CDR3: TGTGCCAGCTCACCAGGGACAGGGGACACCGGGGAGCTGTTTTTT.

The chain is built from TRBV7-7 and TRBJ2-7; D is unclear. Germline lookup yields CDR1 SSHAT and CDR2 FNYEAQ (reference sequence). This CDR3 contains 15 residues. The V gene lost 2 bases and the J gene lost 3 bases, with 14 bases spanning the gap. The CDR3 DNA reads TGTGCCAGCAGCTTAAGTTATGGTCTCCACTACGAGCAGTACTTC. Translated: CASSLSYGLHYEQYF.

The chain recombines TRBV5-1 with TRBJ1-6; no definite D call. This CDR3 is built from 14 residues. CDR1 is SGHRS, CDR2 YFSETQ, per germline. V lost 3 bases and J 11 bases, leaving 15 bases between the germline ends. The CDR3 DNA reads as TGCGCCAGCAGCTCCGGAAGCCTCGGGGCACCCCTCCACTTT. Residues: CASSSGSLGAPLHF.

The chain recombines TRBV5-1 with TRBJ1-5, with 9 bases that match TRBD1. CDR3 length: 14 residues. Germline V gene data show CDR1 as SGHRS and CDR2 as YFSETQ. The junction had 6 bases not matched to a gene; V was cut back by 3 bases and J by 8 bases. The CDR3 loop reads CASSSTGGSEPQHF. CDR3 coding DNA: TGCGCCAGCAGCTCCACAGGGGGCAGTGAGCCCCAGCATTTT.

V and J are TRBV27 and TRBJ1-1, with D perhaps TRBD1 (5 bases). Between the trimmed V and J ends, which lost 6 bases and 0 bases, there was a span of 8 bases. The length of the CDR3 is 13 residues. CDR1 is MNHEY and CDR2 is SMNVEV in the germline V gene (reference sequence). The CDR3 bases are TGTGCCAGCAGCCGCAGGGTGAACACTGAAGCTTTCTTT. Amino acids: CASSRRVNTEAFF.

The chain joins TRBV9 to TRBJ2-1; 8 positions match TRBD2. Looked up from germline, CDR1 is SGDLS and CDR2 is YYNGEE. This CDR3 is 16 amino acids long. Trimming cost V 3 bases and J 6 bases; bases outside gene matches: 11. CDR3 sequence: CASSGGEGGRSNEQFF. The DNA of the CDR3 is TGTGCCAGCAGCGGTGGGGAGGGCGGGAGGTCCAATGAGCAGTTCTTC.

J is TRBJ2-3 and V is TRBV28, with 7 positions matching TRBD2. The junction had 10 bases not matched to a gene; V was cut back by 2 bases and J by 2 bases. CDR1 is MDHEN and CDR2 is SYDVKM in the germline V gene. The CDR3 runs 17 residues. The DNA of the CDR3 is TGTGCCAGCAGTTTAGCGGGAGTCACCGTGGACACAGATACGCAGTATTTT. Its translation: CASSLAGVTVDTDTQYF.

J is TRBJ2-7 and V is TRBV7-2, with 9 bases lining up with TRBD1. CDR1 SGHTA and CDR2 FQGNSA come from the germline V gene. The ends lost 6 bases at V and 7 bases at J; junction bases unmatched: 13. This CDR3 is 15 amino acids long. The CDR3 nucleotides are TGTGCCAGCAGTTTGACCGGGACAGGGACTCGGGAGCAGTACTTC. Protein: CASSLTGTGTREQYF.

The chain carries TRBV27 and TRBJ2-3; a weak D match, TRBD2 (6 bases). V lost 8 bases and J 2 bases, leaving 20 bases between the germline ends. The CDR3 runs 16 residues. Germline-derived CDR1 and CDR2 are MNHEY and SMNVEV (reference sequence). CDR3 sequence: CASFLAGRGNTDTQYF. CDR3 DNA sequence: TGTGCCAGCTTTCTCGCAGGACGGGGGAACACAGATACGCAGTATTTT.

This clone was observed a few times. CDR3 sequence reads: CAYSNSGNTIYF. In nucleotides, the CDR3 is TGTGCTTACTCAAACTCTGGAAACACCATATATTTT. The gene calls are TRBV30 and TRBJ1-3, with D uncertain. The CDR3 is 12 residues long. Germline CDR1 reads GTSNPN; CDR2 reads SVGIG (reference sequence).

V and J are TRBV4-2 and TRBJ2-5; 10 bases match TRBD2. CDR1 and CDR2 (germline): LGHNA, YNFKEQ. Trimming took 2 bases from V and 11 from J; bases not matched to a gene: 17. The CDR3 consists of 17 residues. The CDR3 sequence is CASSQSPPSGSGGEQYF. The CDR3 DNA reads TGTGCCAGCAGCCAATCCCCCCCTAGCGGGAGCGGGGGAGAGCAGTACTTC.

In the case of this clone: Compared with germline, one end of the junction differs, possibly owing to a read error. This rearrangement joins TRBV18 to TRBJ2-5, with 9 bases fitting TRBD1. Germline CDR1 KGHSH, CDR2 LQKENI. The CDR3 sequence is 16 residues long. This CDR3 reads CASSTPPGQGKETQYF. The CDR3 DNA reads TGTGCCAGCTCAACACCTCCGGGACAGGGAAAAGAGACCCAGTACTTC.

The rearrangement uses TRBV28 and TRBJ1-2; 7 positions match TRBD1. Trimming at V came to 7 bases and at J to 8 bases, leaving 7 bases not matched to a gene. The CDR3 totals 12 residues. CDR1 MDHEN and CDR2 SYDVKM come from the germline V gene. The CDR3 spells CASNTGAEGYTF. The CDR3 nucleotides are TGTGCCAGCAATACAGGGGCTGAAGGCTACACCTTC.

There are a few counts of this clone. The gene calls are TRBV19 and TRBJ1-1; the D gene is possibly TRBD1 (5 bases). The V end was cut by 6 bases, the J end by 5 bases, with 16 bases between. Germline V CDR1 and CDR2: LNHDA, SQIVND (reference sequence). There are 14 residues in the CDR3. CDR3 amino acids: CASRGIAGGTEAFF. CDR3 nucleotides: TGTGCCAGTAGGGGTATAGCCGGGGGGACTGAAGCTTTCTTT.